These T cell receptor beta chains were read from a single sample in a study of T-cell reconstitution after alpha-beta-depleted transplantation in children. TCRdb re-analysed the PCR reads in MiXCR, keeping a single row per CDR3 protein. The sample has about 540,000 distinct CDR3 sequences, roughly 18% seen once. The sample here was PBMCs from the stem cell graft donor, taken from the stem cell graft. Every receptor here comes from a human donor who donated a stem cell graft to a child with acute lymphoblastic leukemia. Each CDR3 is given without its conserved first and last residue. A D gene is named only where the DNA matches it firmly.

v_call	d_call	cdr3_aa
TRBV9	-	ASSVDPGRQY
TRBV12-3/TRBV12-4	TRBD1	ASRWTGSTEAF
TRBV7-9	TRBD2	ASSLGASGAYNEQF
TRBV12-3/TRBV12-4	-	ASSRESGHYEQY
TRBV4-1	TRBD1	ASSQDGAGGGYEQY
TRBV20-1	-	SARAGVTPGEQY
TRBV5-1	-	ASSLLRNNEQY
TRBV3-1	TRBD2	ASSQREGYEQY
TRBV7-9	-	ASSLGLSAHNEQF
TRBV5-1	TRBD1	ASSLRGGGPTEAF
TRBV19	TRBD2	ATNPGGQVTYNEQF
TRBV15	TRBD2	ATSRDPPAGVPYNEQF
TRBV2	-	ASRTGQNTGELF
TRBV4-2	TRBD2	ASTLLAGDADTQY
TRBV5-1	-	ASSARLGSSKEVGNEQF
TRBV20-1	TRBD2	SARDERELDEQY
TRBV5-6	TRBD1	ASSYDRDSYEQY
TRBV7-7	-	ASSLPTPTQY
TRBV12-3/TRBV12-4	TRBD1	ASSTGQGRSPLH
TRBV15	TRBD1	ATSRIDRGDQPQH
TRBV25-1	TRBD2	ATKVAGDTGELF
TRBV5-1	-	ASSPERAVTEAF
TRBV6-5	-	ASSYRPGGNTEAF
TRBV15	TRBD2	ATSRDSGRFRNGELF
TRBV11-3	TRBD1	ASSLNRGRNEQF
TRBV3-1	-	ASSSLDFAYNEQF